Presented here are 26 T cell receptor beta chains from one specimen sequenced in a study of cytomegalovirus exposure and HLA in healthy donors. The PCR was carried out with 60 Vbeta primers and 13 Jbeta primers. Only in-frame clones appear in the TCRdb table, and some are missing; sequencing was by immunoSEQ multiplex PCR. The sample consists of more than 60,000 clones, around 80% of them appearing once. The specimen sequenced was PBMCs. These receptor sequences come from a woman in her twenties or thirties in good health and CMV-seronegative.

The J gene is TRBJ1-1, the V gene TRBV4-3; D is ambiguous. The CDR3 sequence is 15 residues long. From germline, CDR1 is LGHNA and CDR2 YSLEER. The V end lost 0 bases, the J end lost 7 bases, and 15 bases lay between the germline ends. The CDR3 DNA sequence: TGCGCCAGCAGCCAAGATTCTACTACGGCAGATGAAGCTTTCTTT. Protein: CASSQDSTTADEAFF.

The rearrangement joins TRBV2 to TRBJ1-2; unclear D gene. The germline CDR1 and CDR2 sequences are SNHLY and FYNNEI. Trimming took off 6 bases at V and 4 bases at J, with 15 bases between the two ends. CDR3 size: 14 residues. The CDR3 DNA reads TGTGCCAGCAGCCCTTCGAGTCCCGTCTATGGCTACACCTTC. It is translated as CASSPSSPVYGYTF.

The V call is TRBV23-1, the J call TRBJ2-2; 8 nucleotides align to TRBD1. TRBV23-1 is an ORF, and what it does is uncertain. This CDR3 region has 14 residues. V trimming: 2 bases; J trimming: 4 bases; junction bases outside the gene matches: 0. CDR3 protein: CASSQGQGTGELFF. As DNA, the CDR3 is TGCGCCAGCAGTCAAGGACAGGGCACCGGGGAGCTGTTTTTT.

This chain connects TRBV21-1 to TRBJ2-3; the tabulated D call, TRBD2, remains unverified against the DNA. TRBV21-1 is termed a pseudogene. There are 15 residues in the CDR3. The CDR3 sequence: CASSKIEEEPDTQYF. CDR3 bases: TGTGCCAGCAGCAAAATTGAAGAGGAACCAGATACGCAGTATTTT.

This chain uses TRBV11-1 with TRBJ1-2; possible D gene TRBD1, 6 bases. Germline CDR1 reads SGHAT; CDR2 reads FQDESV (reference sequence). Trimming left V 5 bases short and J 1 base short, with 20 bases between. This CDR3 has 17 amino acids. The CDR3 protein is CASSHGQLDSINYGYTF. CDR3 coding DNA: TGTGCCAGCAGCCACGGACAGTTAGACTCAATTAACTATGGCTACACCTTC.

This clone was counted a single time. The chain has TRBV10-3 and TRBJ1-5; 7 bases are shared with TRBD1. The CDR3 contains 14 residues. Germline V CDR1 and CDR2: ENHRY, SYGVKD. Trimming at V came to 6 bases and at J to 2 bases, leaving 4 bases not matched to a gene. The CDR3 bases are TGTGCCATCAGAGGGGGCTCAGGCAATCAGCCCCAGCATTTT. The encoded protein is CAIRGGSGNQPQHF.

This clone was seen a few times. The gene calls are TRBV5-1 and TRBJ2-3; 12 bases agree with TRBD2. The germline gives CDR1 SGHRS, CDR2 YFSETQ. The V gene end was trimmed by 4 bases and the J gene end by 6 bases; junction bases not matched to a gene: 6. The CDR3 consists of 15 residues. The CDR3 region has the DNA TGCGCCAGCAGCCCGACTAGCGGGAGTACGGATACGCAGTATTTT. Residues: CASSPTSGSTDTQYF.

As regards this clone: Other DNA sequences in this sample translate to the same CDR3. J is TRBJ1-1 and V is TRBV7-9, with 10 bases lining up with TRBD1. V lost 3 bases, J lost 4 bases, and 2 bases stayed unmatched. This CDR3 spans 14 amino acids. Germline CDR1 is SEHNR and CDR2 is FQNEAQ (reference sequence). The CDR3 reads CASSLGQGSTEAFF. CDR3 DNA: TGTGCCAGCAGCTTGGGACAGGGGAGCACTGAAGCTTTCTTT. The variable domain in full, with the rest retrieved from reference TRBV7-9 and TRBJ1-1, is DTGVSQNPRHKITKRGQNVTFRCDPISEHNRLYWYRQTLGQGPEFLTYFQNEAQLEKSRLLSDRFSAERPKGSFSTLEIQRTEQGDSAMYLCASSLGQGSTEAFFGQGTRLTVV.

The chain couples TRBV6-5 to TRBJ1-2; D gene uncertain. The germline V gene encodes CDR1 MNHEY and CDR2 SVGAGI. The CDR3 contains 12 residues. Trimming took 8 bases from V and 5 from J, leaving 12 bases between them. In DNA, the CDR3 is TGTGCCAGCGGAGTAAGGTCATATGGCTACACCTTC. Protein product: CASGVRSYGYTF.

The chain employs TRBV6-5 and TRBJ1-6, with a weak D call TRBD1 (6 bases). The V end lost 2 bases, the J end lost 9 bases, and 17 bases lay between the germline ends. The CDR3 runs to 16 residues. Germline CDR1 and CDR2: MNHEY and SVGAGI. The CDR3 DNA sequence: TGTGCCAGCAGTTACGCTTGGCAGGGGAGAAGTTCACCCCTCCACTTT. Translation gives CASSYAWQGRSSPLHF.

The count of this clone is one. This chain uses TRBV7-9 with TRBJ1-5; tentatively, D is TRBD1 (5 bases). This CDR3 contains 14 residues. The germline CDR1 and CDR2 sequences are SEHNR and FQNEAQ (reference sequence). The V gene lost 4 bases and the J gene lost 1 base, with 8 bases spanning the gap. The CDR3 region has the DNA TGTGCCAGCAGCTCGACAGACAGCAATCAGCCCCAGCATTTT. Amino acids: CASSSTDSNQPQHF.

V is TRBV5-1 and J is TRBJ2-3, with 11 bases that match TRBD2. J was trimmed by 3 bases and V by 1 base; bases with no gene match: 1. The CDR3 totals 15 residues. The germline CDR1 and CDR2 sequences are SGHRS and YFSETQ. Here the CDR3 DNA reads TGCGCCAGCAGCTTGACTAGCGGGAGTACAGATACGCAGTATTTT. Translation: CASSLTSGSTDTQYF.

The chain couples TRBV2 to TRBJ2-7; TRBD1 matches at 9 bases. CDR1 SNHLY and CDR2 FYNNEI come from the germline V gene. V lost 4 bases to trimming and J lost 4 bases; unmatched junction nucleotides: 11. The CDR3 extends over 16 amino acids. CDR3 sequence: CASSALRDRVPYEQYF. The CDR3 coding sequence is TGTGCCAGCAGTGCCCTCCGGGACAGGGTCCCATACGAGCAGTACTTC.

CDR3 nucleotide sequence: TGTGCCTGGAGTGTACCCCCCCTCAGGGGGCCCAATCAGCCCCAGCATTTT. It codes for CAWSVPPLRGPNQPQHF. The chain uses TRBV30 and TRBJ1-5; TRBD1 agrees at 8 bases. The J segment lost 3 bases and the V segment lost 0 bases, leaving 10 bases of the junction unmatched. CDR1 is GTSNPN, CDR2 SVGIG, per germline (reference sequence). The CDR3 runs to 17 residues.

V and J are TRBV6-5 and TRBJ1-3, with 12 bases matching TRBD1. V shed 5 bases, J shed 5 bases, and the junction held 4 bases outside the gene matches. The CDR3 totals 15 residues. CDR1 is MNHEY and CDR2 is SVGAGI in the germline V gene. The CDR3 is CASSHGTGGRNTIYF. The CDR3, as DNA: TGTGCCAGCAGTCATGGGACAGGGGGCCGAAACACCATATATTTT.

This clone came up a few times. The chain employs TRBV4-3 and TRBJ2-1, with D perhaps matching TRBD1 (6 bases). CDR1 LGHNA and CDR2 YSLEER come from the germline V gene. The V and J ends lost 4 bases and 7 bases respectively, with 11 bases between them. The CDR3 spans 13 residues. The DNA of the CDR3 is TGCGCCAGCAGCCGATACGACAGGAATGAGCAGTTCTTC. This gives the protein CASSRYDRNEQFF.

The rearrangement joins TRBV6-5 to TRBJ2-5; D uncertain. The germline V and J ends were trimmed by 0 bases and 2 bases, with 7 bases remaining between them. CDR1 MNHEY and CDR2 SVGAGI come from the germline V gene. This CDR3 contains 14 residues. CDR3 sequence: CASSYSLIQETQYF. As DNA, the CDR3 is TGTGCCAGCAGTTACTCACTAATACAAGAGACCCAGTACTTC.

The rearrangement links TRBV9 to TRBJ2-7; 8 bases align to TRBD1. The CDR3 runs 14 residues. With 7 bases clipped from V and 4 bases from J, the junction kept 10 bases outside the gene matches. Germline V CDR1 and CDR2: SGDLS, YYNGEE. For the CDR3, the DNA is TGTGCCAGCGGTCCAGGGGGCCCCCTATACGAGCAGTACTTC. It codes for CASGPGGPLYEQYF.

This chain uses TRBV6-1 with TRBJ2-7, with 14 bases matching TRBD2. The J segment lost 13 bases and the V segment lost 7 bases, leaving 12 bases of the junction unmatched. This CDR3 has 14 residues. Germline-derived CDR1 and CDR2 are MNHNS and SASEGT. The CDR3 spells CASTTSGRGNVGYF. For the CDR3, the DNA is TGTGCCAGCACGACTAGCGGGAGGGGGAACGTAGGATACTTC.

The chain recombines TRBV30 with TRBJ2-1, with 13 bases that match TRBD2. V trimming: 0 bases; J trimming: 4 bases; junction bases outside the gene matches: 3. The CDR3 has 16 amino acids. In germline, CDR1 is GTSNPN, CDR2 SVGIG (reference sequence). The CDR3 DNA is TGTGCCTGGAGTGTAGGGACTAGCGGGGTGTACAATGAGCAGTTCTTC. This sequence encodes CAWSVGTSGVYNEQFF.

The V call is TRBV19, the J call TRBJ2-7, with D possibly matching TRBD1 (5 bases). Trimming removed 5 bases at V and 3 bases at J, with 11 bases between. Germline V gene data show CDR1 as LNHDA and CDR2 as SQIVND (reference sequence). The CDR3 spans 13 residues. The CDR3 sequence: CASSLPQGYEQYF. The CDR3 DNA follows: TGTGCCAGTAGTTTACCTCAGGGCTACGAGCAGTACTTC. Supplemented by reference TRBV19 and TRBJ2-7, the full variable domain reads DGGITQSPKYLFRKEGQNVTLSCEQNLNHDAMYWYRQDPGQGLRLIYYSQIVNDFQKGDIAEGYSVSREKKESFPLTVTSAQKNPTAFYLCASSLPQGYEQYFGPGTRLTVT.

The chain combines TRBV30 with TRBJ2-5; TRBD2 matches 12 bases. The CDR3 runs 15 residues. The V segment lost 0 bases and the J segment 2 bases; nucleotides outside the gene matches: 1. Germline V CDR1 and CDR2: GTSNPN, SVGIG (reference sequence). The CDR3: CAWSVGLAGQETQYF. DNA of the CDR3: TGTGCCTGGAGTGTCGGACTAGCGGGGCAAGAGACCCAGTACTTC.

The V and J genes are TRBV28 and TRBJ2-3; 8 nucleotides line up with TRBD1. Germline assignment: CDR1 MDHEN and CDR2 SYDVKM. CDR3 length: 14 residues. The trim removed 3 bases at V and 6 bases at J, leaving 5 bases unmatched. CDR3 amino acids: CASSFRTGRDTQYF. DNA for the CDR3: TGTGCCAGCAGTTTCCGGACAGGGAGGGATACGCAGTATTTT.

Of note for this clone: The junction shows a germline mismatch at one end, possibly a read error. The chain has TRBV7-9 and TRBJ2-3; TRBD2 might be the D (6 bases). The CDR3 totals 14 residues. Germline V CDR1 and CDR2: SEHNR, FQNEAQ (reference sequence). The CDR3 DNA follows: TGTGCCAGCACCTTAGGAGGGTTCACAGATACGCAGTATTTT. Amino acid sequence: CASTLGGFTDTQYF.

The chain joins TRBV28 to TRBJ2-5; 11 positions agree with TRBD1. This CDR3 contains 13 residues. The ends lost 6 bases at V and 5 bases at J; junction bases unmatched: 2. The germline gives CDR1 MDHEN, CDR2 SYDVKM. In DNA form, the CDR3 reads TGTGCCAGCAGGCGGGACAGGGGGGAGACCCAGTACTTC. Amino acid sequence: CASRRDRGETQYF.

The chain combines TRBV7-2 with TRBJ1-2; D is possibly TRBD1 (6 bases). CDR1 SGHTA and CDR2 FQGNSA come from the germline V gene. Trimming shortened V by 4 bases and J by 4 bases, and 19 bases separated the two germline ends. CDR3 length: 16 residues. DNA for the CDR3: TGTGCCAGCAGCTGGAATTTGGTGGACAGATCCTATGGCTACACCTTC. This codes for CASSWNLVDRSYGYTF.